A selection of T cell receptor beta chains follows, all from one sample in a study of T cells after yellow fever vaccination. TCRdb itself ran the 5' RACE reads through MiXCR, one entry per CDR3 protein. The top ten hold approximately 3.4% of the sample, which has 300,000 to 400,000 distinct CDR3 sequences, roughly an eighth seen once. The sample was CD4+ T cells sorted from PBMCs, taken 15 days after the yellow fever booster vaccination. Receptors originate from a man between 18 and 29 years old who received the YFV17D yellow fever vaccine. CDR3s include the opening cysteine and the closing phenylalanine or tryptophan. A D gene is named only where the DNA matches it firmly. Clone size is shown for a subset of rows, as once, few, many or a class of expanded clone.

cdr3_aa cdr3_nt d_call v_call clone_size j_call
CASSIGGPSTGELFF TGTGCCAGTAGTATAGGGGGCCCGAGCACCGGGGAGCTGTTTTTT . TRBV19 . TRBJ2-2
CSATRTRTDTQYF TGCAGTGCTACAAGGACTCGCACAGATACGCAGTATTTT . TRBV20-1 few TRBJ2-3
CASSSGGAVTGELFF TGTGCCAGCAGTTCCGGGGGGGCGGTCACCGGGGAGCTGTTTTTT TRBD2 TRBV7-2 . TRBJ2-2
CASSPGWGTPSTDTQYF TGCGCCAGCAGCCCAGGCTGGGGGACCCCTAGCACAGATACGCAGTATTTT . TRBV4-1 . TRBJ2-3
CASSQTNRGGRNEQFF TGCGCCAGCAGCCAAACCAATCGGGGGGGCCGGAATGAGCAGTTCTTC TRBD2 TRBV4-3 few TRBJ2-1
CASSQGGLAGGRTAQYF TGTGCCAGCAGCCAAGGAGGACTAGCGGGGGGCCGCACCGCGCAGTACTTC TRBD2 TRBV3-1 . TRBJ2-7
CASSPDRGSTGELFF TGTGCCAGCAGCCCGGACAGGGGGAGCACCGGGGAGCTGTTTTTT TRBD1 TRBV5-4 . TRBJ2-2
CASSELLGNEQFF TGCGCCAGCAGTGAGTTATTAGGCAATGAGCAGTTCTTC . TRBV10-1 . TRBJ2-1
CRLTDSRTDTQYF TGCAGGCTGACAGACTCAAGGACAGATACGCAGTATTTT . TRBV20-1 . TRBJ2-3
CASSQGLVNTEAFF TGTGCCAGCTCACAGGGTCTCGTGAACACTGAAGCTTTCTTT . TRBV18 few TRBJ1-1
CASSTYPGTEAFF TGTGCCAGCAGCACCTACCCTGGCACTGAAGCTTTCTTT . TRBV7-9 few TRBJ1-1
CASEVMGEAFF TGTGCCAGCGAGGTTATGGGTGAAGCTTTCTTT . TRBV18 few TRBJ1-1
CASSGGLSSVPDTQYF TGTGCCAGCTCGGGTGGACTAAGCTCGGTCCCAGATACGCAGTATTTT . TRBV6-2/TRBV6-3 many TRBJ2-3